A selection of T cell receptor beta chains follows, all from one sample in a study of naive and memory T cell subsets. TCRdb re-derived calls from the UMI-ligation and nested PCR reads in MiXCR, one entry per CDR3 protein. The top ten clones hold less than 0.13% of a sample with roughly 150,000 distinct CDR3 sequences, roughly 23% of them seen once. Sequenced: naive CD4+ T cells from blood. The receptors were sampled from a human donor in good health. Each CDR3 is given with its conserved first and last residue. D genes are given only for firm matches. The size field is filled for only some rows; it gives once, few, many or a size class.

-	TRBV11-2	TRBJ1-4	-	CASSPRGSATNEKLFF	TGTGCCAGCAGCCCACGGGGGTCTGCAACTAATGAAAAACTGTTTTTT
-	TRBV10-1	TRBJ1-6	-	CASSKDNSYNSPLHF	TGCGCCAGCAGTAAAGACAACTCCTATAATTCACCCCTCCACTTT
few	TRBV7-2	TRBJ2-3	TRBD1	CASSLGGQGSPTQYF	TGTGCCAGCTCCCTAGGGGGACAGGGGTCCCCTACGCAGTATTTT
many	TRBV9	TRBJ2-2	TRBD2	CASSVGSGLVAGELFF	TGTGCCAGCAGCGTAGGTTCGGGACTAGTCGCCGGGGAGCTGTTTTTT
few	TRBV7-9	TRBJ2-3	-	CASSRGRDTQYF	TGTGCCAGCAGCCGGGGGAGAGATACGCAGTATTTT
many	TRBV28	TRBJ2-1	TRBD2	CASRATSGSFHEQFF	TGTGCCAGCAGGGCGACTAGCGGGAGTTTCCATGAGCAGTTCTTC
-	TRBV20-1	TRBJ2-3	TRBD2	CSARRGTSGGTDTQYF	TGCAGTGCTAGAAGGGGGACTAGCGGAGGCACAGATACGCAGTATTTT
few	TRBV28	TRBJ2-1	TRBD2	CASSFRTSREQFF	TGTGCCAGCAGTTTTAGGACTAGCAGAGAGCAGTTCTTC
few	TRBV2	TRBJ1-5	-	CASLRDQPQHF	TGTGCCAGCTTGCGGGATCAGCCCCAGCATTTT
-	TRBV6-2/TRBV6-3	TRBJ2-4	-	CASNEQGRRNIQYF	TGTGCCAGCAACGAACAGGGGAGGAGAAACATTCAGTACTTC
few	TRBV6-5	TRBJ1-1	TRBD1	CASSYLDRGNGNTEAFF	TGTGCCAGCAGTTACCTAGACAGGGGTAATGGTAATACTGAAGCTTTCTTT
many	TRBV7-2	TRBJ2-3	-	CASSLSQGPTDTQYF	TGTGCCAGCAGCTTATCACAGGGCCCCACAGATACGCAGTATTTT
few	TRBV10-3	TRBJ2-1	-	CAISRGTSSYNEQFF	TGTGCCATCAGTCGAGGGACAAGCTCCTACAATGAGCAGTTCTTC
-	TRBV20-1	TRBJ1-1	TRBD1	CSATWTGAKNTEAFF	TGCAGTGCCACCTGGACAGGGGCGAAAAACACTGAAGCTTTCTTT
-	TRBV28	TRBJ2-3	TRBD1	CASSSPGQGTDTQYF	TGTGCCAGCAGTTCACCGGGACAGGGGACAGATACGCAGTATTTT
-	TRBV2	TRBJ2-7	-	CATVGTNTYEQYF	TGTGCCACCGTCGGGACCAATACCTACGAGCAGTACTTC
-	TRBV28	TRBJ2-7	-	CASSWMGSSYEQYF	TGTGCCAGCAGTTGGATGGGGAGTTCCTACGAGCAGTACTTC
-	TRBV2	TRBJ2-7	TRBD2	CASSRGTSGLVSLAYEQYF	TGTGCCAGCAGCAGGGGGACTAGCGGATTAGTTAGTTTGGCCTACGAGCAGTACTTC
many	TRBV19	TRBJ2-3	-	CASSIPSAGFRLSDTQYF	TGTGCCAGTAGTATCCCGTCGGCGGGGTTTCGACTCTCGGATACGCAGTATTTT
few	TRBV20-1	TRBJ2-4	-	CSAREGGGVAKNIQYF	TGCAGTGCTAGAGAAGGGGGGGGGGTAGCCAAAAACATTCAGTACTTC
-	TRBV10-3	TRBJ1-2	TRBD1	CAITGQGENYGYTF	TGTGCCATCACGGGACAGGGGGAAAATTATGGCTACACCTTC
-	TRBV20-1	TRBJ2-5	-	CSARNPRVPQETQYF	TGCAGTGCTAGAAACCCACGGGTACCTCAAGAGACCCAGTACTTC
-	TRBV20-1	TRBJ1-5	TRBD1	CSARDQRQGNQPQHF	TGCAGTGCTAGAGATCAGCGACAGGGAAATCAGCCCCAGCATTTT
-	TRBV7-8	TRBJ2-2	-	CASSRRVVTGELFF	TGTGCCAGCAGCCGAAGAGTGGTCACCGGGGAGCTGTTTTTT
few	TRBV20-1	TRBJ2-7	-	CSFGQSYEQYF	TGCAGTTTTGGACAGTCCTACGAGCAGTACTTC
-	TRBV4-3	TRBJ2-4	-	CASSQAVVGLNIQYF	TGCGCCAGCAGCCAAGCGGTAGTGGGGCTAAACATTCAGTACTTC
-	TRBV27	TRBJ2-7	TRBD1	CASSLSPQGRQYF	TGTGCCAGCAGTTTATCCCCACAGGGGAGGCAGTACTTC
-	TRBV19	TRBJ1-5	TRBD1	CASSTRGTGGRQPQHF	TGTGCCAGTAGTACTCGAGGGACAGGGGGCAGGCAGCCCCAGCATTTT
-	TRBV6-2/TRBV6-3	TRBJ1-5	-	CASRQQGGHSNQPQHF	TGTGCCAGCAGACAACAAGGGGGGCACAGCAATCAGCCCCAGCATTTT
-	TRBV10-3	TRBJ2-7	-	CAISESLYEQYF	TGTGCCATCAGTGAGTCTTTGTACGAGCAGTACTTC
few	TRBV27	TRBJ2-1	-	CASRAPAGGYNEQFF	TGTGCCAGCAGAGCCCCGGCCGGCGGTTACAATGAGCAGTTCTTC
few	TRBV20-1	TRBJ2-5	TRBD1	CSAARQGRQETQYF	TGCAGTGCTGCAAGACAGGGGAGGCAAGAGACCCAGTACTTC